This T cell receptor (delta chain) originates from a study of γδ T cells in repeated Plasmodium falciparum infection. Overall study: Donors were malaria-exposed Malian children or age- and gender-matched Australian children.

Vgamma9/Vdelta2+ and Vdelta2-negative gammadelta T cells were flow-sorted from PBMC for bulk sequencing. This CDR3 is 24 amino acids long. Germline CDR1 TSWWSYY, CDR2 QGS. With V trimmed by 0 bases and J by 1 base, 28 bases remained unmatched. TCRdb fed the multiplex PCR reads to CATT. The table shows roughly 90,000 delta-chain clones, with approximately 0.96% occurring only once. Study-wide points: The Malian cohort came from a small rural village of predominantly one ethnic group.

This clone was observed at least ten times. Its antigen is not known. The source of this sequence is a pool of human donors (malaria-infected and uninfected, not separated). The sequenced sample was gamma-delta T cells from blood. V is TRDV1 and J is TRDJ1; TRDD3 agrees at 8 bases. DNA of the CDR3: TGTGCTCTTGGGGAACTAAAACGGGTACTCCCGGGGAACTGGGGGCAGCGGTCCACCGATAAACTCATCTTT. Its protein product is CALGELKRVLPGNWGQRSTDKLIF.